The T cell receptor beta chain described here comes from a study of blood T cell repertoires in COVID-19. Study-level information: There were acute and convalescent COVID-19 samples, and they came from the United States, Italy and Spain. PBMCs, B-cell-depleted T cells, or T cells were the source of the cDNA or gDNA that made up the material.

Germline V gives CDR1 MDHEN, CDR2 SYDVKM. V trimming: 4 bases; J trimming: 6 bases; junction bases outside the gene matches: 6. The CDR3 has 15 residues. As handled by the study authors: Reference gene primer amplification in the assay estimated nucleated cell counts. Measured with immunoSEQ multiplex PCR; TCRdb has only the in-frame clones, and not every one. The V and J calls and clone size are taken from that table; D and trimming were inferred from the DNA. This sample has under 200,000 clones; approximately 85% occur once, and the top ten carry 4.5% to 5%. This rearrangement joins TRBV28 to TRBJ2-4; 10 bases are a match to TRBD1. Sequencing used peripheral blood. The TCR originated in a woman over 75 with acute or convalescent COVID-19. CDR3 sequence reads: CASSSDRGAINIQYF. The DNA of the CDR3 is TGTGCCAGCAGTTCGGACAGGGGGGCGATAAACATTCAGTACTTC. The complete variable domain, with remaining parts taken from reference TRBV28 and TRBJ2-4, reads DVKVTQSSRYLVKRTGEKVFLECVQDMDHENMFWYRQDPGLGLRLIYFSYDVKMKEKGDIPEGYSVSREKKERFSLILESASTNQTSMYLCASSSDRGAINIQYFGAGTRLSVL.